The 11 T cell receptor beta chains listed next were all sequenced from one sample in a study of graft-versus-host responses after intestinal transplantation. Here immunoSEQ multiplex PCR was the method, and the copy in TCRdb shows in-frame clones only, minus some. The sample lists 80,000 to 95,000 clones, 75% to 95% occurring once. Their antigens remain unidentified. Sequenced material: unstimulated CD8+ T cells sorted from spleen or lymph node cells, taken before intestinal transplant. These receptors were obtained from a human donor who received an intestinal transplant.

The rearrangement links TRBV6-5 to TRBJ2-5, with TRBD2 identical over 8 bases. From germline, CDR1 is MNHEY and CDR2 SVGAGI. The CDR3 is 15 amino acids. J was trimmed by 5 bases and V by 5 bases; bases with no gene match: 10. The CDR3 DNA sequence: TGTGCCAGCAGTAACCCTTCGGGGGGGTACGAGACCCAGTACTTC. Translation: CASSNPSGGYETQYF.

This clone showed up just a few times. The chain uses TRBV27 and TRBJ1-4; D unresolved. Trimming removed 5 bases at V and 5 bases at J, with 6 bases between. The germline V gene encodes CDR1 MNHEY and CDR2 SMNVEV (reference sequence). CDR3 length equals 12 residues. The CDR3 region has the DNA TGTGCCAGCAGTGGACTGAATGAAAAACTGTTTTTT. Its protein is CASSGLNEKLFF.

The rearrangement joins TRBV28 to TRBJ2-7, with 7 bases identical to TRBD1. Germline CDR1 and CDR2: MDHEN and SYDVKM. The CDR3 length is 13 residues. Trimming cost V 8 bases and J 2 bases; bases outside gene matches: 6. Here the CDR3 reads CASVQGVPYEQYF. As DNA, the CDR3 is TGTGCCAGCGTCCAGGGGGTGCCCTACGAGCAGTACTTC.

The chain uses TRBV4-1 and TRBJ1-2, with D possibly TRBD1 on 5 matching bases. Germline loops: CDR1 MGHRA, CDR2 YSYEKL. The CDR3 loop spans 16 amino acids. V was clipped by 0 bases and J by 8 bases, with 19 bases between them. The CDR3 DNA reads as TGCGCCAGCAGCCAAGAAGCGGGACTTCCATTTGAAGGCTACACCTTC. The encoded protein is CASSQEAGLPFEGYTF.

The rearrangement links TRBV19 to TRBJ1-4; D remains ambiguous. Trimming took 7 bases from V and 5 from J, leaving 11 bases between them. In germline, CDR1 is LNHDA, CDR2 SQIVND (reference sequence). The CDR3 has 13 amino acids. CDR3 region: CASINSRNEKLFF. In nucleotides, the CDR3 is TGTGCCAGTATTAATAGCAGAAATGAAAAACTGTTTTTT.

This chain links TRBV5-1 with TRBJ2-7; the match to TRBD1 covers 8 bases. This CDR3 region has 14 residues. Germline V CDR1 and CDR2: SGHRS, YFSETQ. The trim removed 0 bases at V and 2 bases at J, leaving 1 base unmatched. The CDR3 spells CASSLDRGAYEQYF. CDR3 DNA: TGCGCCAGCAGCTTGGACAGGGGGGCCTACGAGCAGTACTTC.

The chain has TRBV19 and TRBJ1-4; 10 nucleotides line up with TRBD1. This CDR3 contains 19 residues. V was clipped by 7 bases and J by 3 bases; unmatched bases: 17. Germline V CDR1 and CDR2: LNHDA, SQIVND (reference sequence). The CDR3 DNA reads TGTGCCAGTAAGGGGCTCCCGGGACAGGGGCTAAACCCTAATGAAAAACTGTTTTTT. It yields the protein CASKGLPGQGLNPNEKLFF.

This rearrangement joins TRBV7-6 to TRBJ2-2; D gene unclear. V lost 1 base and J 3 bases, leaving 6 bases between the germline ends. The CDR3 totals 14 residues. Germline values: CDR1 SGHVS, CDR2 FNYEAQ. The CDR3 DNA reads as TGTGCCAGCAGCTTAGGAGTCGACACCGGGGAGCTGTTTTTT. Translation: CASSLGVDTGELFF.

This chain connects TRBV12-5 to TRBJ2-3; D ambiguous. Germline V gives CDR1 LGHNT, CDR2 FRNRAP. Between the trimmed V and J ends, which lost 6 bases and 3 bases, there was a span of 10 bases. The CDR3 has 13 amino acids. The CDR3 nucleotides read TGTGCTAGTGGGCGACGCGAGACAGATACGCAGTATTTT. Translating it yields CASGRRETDTQYF.

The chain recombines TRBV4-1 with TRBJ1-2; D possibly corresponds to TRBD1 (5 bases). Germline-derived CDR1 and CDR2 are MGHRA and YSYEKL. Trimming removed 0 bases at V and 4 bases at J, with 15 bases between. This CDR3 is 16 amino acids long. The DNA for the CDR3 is TGCGCCAGCAGCCAAGATCCCCCCGGGGCCCCCTATGGCTACACCTTC. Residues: CASSQDPPGAPYGYTF.

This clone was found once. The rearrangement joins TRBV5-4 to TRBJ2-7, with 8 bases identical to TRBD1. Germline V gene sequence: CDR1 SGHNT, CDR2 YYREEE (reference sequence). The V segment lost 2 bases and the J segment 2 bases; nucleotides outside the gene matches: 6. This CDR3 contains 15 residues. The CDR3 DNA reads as TGTGCCAGCAGCTTCCTGGGGACAGGTCCCTACGAGCAGTACTTC. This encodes CASSFLGTGPYEQYF.